These 27 T cell receptor beta chains came from one sample sequenced in a study of T cell changes during pregnancy in multiple sclerosis. The data were produced by immunoSEQ multiplex PCR, yet TCRdb's version contains in-frame clones alone and is incomplete. This sample has some 57,000 clones, with approximately 90% found just once. The sequencing used CD4+ T cells from peripheral blood mononuclear cells, collected in the first trimester of pregnancy. These receptors came from a female donor with multiple sclerosis, enrolled in a pregnancy study.

This clone has a handful of counts. This chain connects TRBV6-5 to TRBJ1-6; D is unresolved. CDR1 is MNHEY, CDR2 SVGAGI, per germline. V was clipped by 7 bases and J by 5 bases, with 15 bases between them. The CDR3 runs 15 residues. This chain's CDR3 is CASNLEGKNNSPLHF. In DNA, the CDR3 is TGTGCCAGCAACCTCGAGGGCAAGAATAATTCACCCCTCCACTTT.

This chain links TRBV19 with TRBJ1-5; D gene uncertain. The CDR3 has 13 amino acids. Per the germline V gene, CDR1 is LNHDA and CDR2 is SQIVND (reference sequence). V gave up 5 bases and J gave up 4 bases, with 9 bases separating them. CDR3 nucleotide sequence: TGTGCCAGTAGTTTTCGGAGGAATCAGCCCCAGCATTTT. Protein: CASSFRRNQPQHF.

This clone has just one count. The rearrangement uses TRBV25-1 and TRBJ1-6, with D perhaps TRBD1 (6 bases). The CDR3 spans 14 residues. Germline V gene sequence: CDR1 MGHDK, CDR2 SYGVNS. V was pared by 3 bases and J by 8 bases, with 11 bases between. Here the CDR3 reads CASSDSKGDSPLHF. CDR3 nucleotide sequence: TGTGCCAGCAGTGACTCTAAGGGGGATTCACCCCTCCACTTT.

The chain combines TRBV15 with TRBJ2-4; TRBD2 is a possible D gene (5 bases). Germline CDR1 reads LNHNV; CDR2 reads YYDKDF (reference sequence). The CDR3 consists of 14 residues. V lost 0 bases, J lost 6 bases, and 9 bases lay in between. Here the CDR3 reads CATSRETRGNIQYF. CDR3 sequence (DNA): TGTGCCACCAGCAGAGAGACACGGGGAAACATTCAGTACTTC.

In this sample, this clone turned up a few times. The chain employs TRBV7-3 and TRBJ1-6; 9 bases are a match to TRBD1. The J segment lost 9 bases and the V segment lost 1 base, leaving 7 bases of the junction unmatched. Germline V CDR1 and CDR2: SGHTA, FQGTGA. This CDR3 spans 16 amino acids. CDR3 bases: TGTGCCAGCAGCTTAAGGCTACAGGGGGCTCGTTCACCCCTCCACTTT. Its translation is CASSLRLQGARSPLHF.

This chain connects TRBV27 to TRBJ1-6; D might be TRBD1 (5 bases). V lost 5 bases, J lost 10 bases, and 9 bases lay in between. CDR1 is MNHEY and CDR2 is SMNVEV in the germline V gene (reference sequence). The CDR3 is made up of 12 amino acids. In DNA form, the CDR3 reads TGTGCCAGCAGTAAAGACAGATCACCCCTCCACTTT. Amino acid sequence: CASSKDRSPLHF.

The rearrangement uses TRBV6-1 and TRBJ1-2; D is undetermined. Germline CDR1 MNHNS, CDR2 SASEGT. This CDR3 region has 14 residues. Trimming took off 1 base at V and 8 bases at J, with 14 bases between the two ends. DNA for the CDR3: TGTGCCAGCAGTGAAGACGACGGGGTAAGCGGCTACACCTTC. Translation: CASSEDDGVSGYTF.

The CDR3 region is CASRGGQAIYNSPLHF. The CDR3 DNA reads TGTGCCAGCAGGGGGGGACAGGCCATCTATAATTCACCCCTCCACTTT. The V call is TRBV2, the J call TRBJ1-6; 8 positions agree with TRBD1. Trimming at V came to 6 bases and at J to 3 bases, leaving 7 bases not matched to a gene. Germline CDR1 and CDR2: SNHLY and FYNNEI. This CDR3 has 16 amino acids.

The V gene is TRBV7-9, the J gene TRBJ2-2, with TRBD2 as a possible D gene (6 bases). CDR3 length equals 16 residues. The V gene lost 1 base and the J gene lost 2 bases, with 11 bases spanning the gap. Germline lookup yields CDR1 SEHNR and CDR2 FQNEAQ (reference sequence). The CDR3 nucleotides read TGTGCCAGCAGCTTAGGGGTAGCGGTTAACACCGGGGAGCTGTTTTTT. Translation: CASSLGVAVNTGELFF.

This sequence joins TRBV2 and TRBJ1-1, with D unclear. Germline V gives CDR1 SNHLY, CDR2 FYNNEI. V gave up 5 bases and J gave up 2 bases, with 9 bases separating them. The CDR3 consists of 13 residues. As DNA, the CDR3 is TGTGCCAGCAGTTATTCGGTCAACACTGAAGCTTTCTTT. It codes for CASSYSVNTEAFF.

The J gene is TRBJ2-3, the V gene TRBV5-1; TRBD1 might be the D (6 bases). CDR1 is SGHRS and CDR2 is YFSETQ in the germline V gene. Trimming took off 0 bases at V and 0 bases at J, with 11 bases between the two ends. This CDR3 is built from 16 residues. The CDR3 reads CASSLVGTPSTDTQYF. The CDR3 coding sequence is TGCGCCAGCAGCTTGGTGGGGACACCTAGCACAGATACGCAGTATTTT.

This clone has a single count. J is TRBJ1-5 and V is TRBV18, with TRBD1 matching 11 bases. Per the germline V gene, CDR1 is KGHSH and CDR2 is LQKENI. Trimming took 3 bases from V and 3 from J; bases not matched to a gene: 1. This CDR3 is 15 amino acids long. The CDR3 region is CASSPGQGANQPQHF. Here the CDR3 DNA reads TGTGCCAGCTCACCCGGACAGGGGGCCAATCAGCCCCAGCATTTT.

The rearrangement links TRBV6-5 to TRBJ1-3; 7 bases match TRBD1. CDR1 and CDR2 from the germline V gene are MNHEY and SVGAGI. The CDR3 spans 14 residues. The junction had 8 bases not matched to a gene; V was cut back by 6 bases and J by 6 bases. DNA for the CDR3: TGTGCCAGCAGATCCGGGACAGCCGTAAACACCATATATTTT. Amino acid sequence: CASRSGTAVNTIYF.

The chain links TRBV7-2 to TRBJ2-1; 8 nucleotides match TRBD1. Trimming at V came to 1 base and at J to 7 bases, leaving 6 bases not matched to a gene. This CDR3 comprises 15 residues. Germline-derived CDR1 and CDR2 are SGHTA and FQGNSA. CDR3 DNA: TGTGCCAGCAGCTTAGTGGGACAGGCTTGGAATGAGCAGTTCTTC. Its translation is CASSLVGQAWNEQFF.

V usage is TRBV7-2 and J usage is TRBJ1-2, with TRBD1 matching over 10 bases. The germline CDR1 and CDR2 sequences are SGHTA and FQGNSA. The ends lost 2 bases at V and 4 bases at J; junction bases unmatched: 13. The CDR3 loop spans 18 amino acids. The CDR3 spells CASSLRQGAGREGYGYTF. CDR3 bases: TGTGCCAGCAGCTTAAGACAGGGGGCGGGTAGAGAGGGCTATGGCTACACCTTC.

This rearrangement joins TRBV9 to TRBJ1-1; D perhaps matches TRBD1 (5 bases). There are 14 residues in the CDR3. CDR1 and CDR2 from the germline V gene are SGDLS and YYNGEE. V was cut by 4 bases and J by 6 bases, with 16 bases left in between. The CDR3 DNA reads as TGTGCCAGCAGCCCATTCCAGGGTTCGGCTGAAGCTTTCTTT. Translation: CASSPFQGSAEAFF.

The gene calls are TRBV29-1 and TRBJ1-2, with a tentative D call TRBD1 (5 bases). The CDR3 totals 11 residues. CDR1 and CDR2 from the germline V gene are SQVTM and ANQGSEA. The ends were cut back, 4 bases at V and 8 bases at J, with 11 bases in the middle. CDR3 residues: CSVGGTGGYTF. DNA of the CDR3: TGCAGCGTTGGGGGAACAGGAGGCTACACCTTC.

The chain joins TRBV19 to TRBJ1-2; 8 bases match TRBD1. V was pared by 6 bases and J by 0 bases, with 6 bases of the junction left unmatched. Germline V gene lookup returns CDR1 LNHDA and CDR2 SQIVND (reference sequence). This CDR3 region has 15 residues. The CDR3 reads CASRDRGLSNYGYTF. The CDR3 DNA is TGTGCCAGTAGAGACAGGGGACTTTCTAACTATGGCTACACCTTC.

V usage is TRBV25-1 and J usage is TRBJ1-1, with a tentative D call TRBD1 (6 bases). CDR3 size: 12 residues. V was trimmed by 3 bases and J by 7 bases, leaving 9 bases between them. CDR1 and CDR2 (germline): MGHDK, SYGVNS. Written as DNA, the CDR3 is TGTGCCAGCAGTGAGTCAGGGGTTGAAGCTTTCTTT. As protein: CASSESGVEAFF.

V gene TRBV7-3 combines with J gene TRBJ1-1; a possible D gene is TRBD1 (5 bases). V was shortened by 3 bases and J by 2 bases, with 13 bases between the two germline ends. CDR1 is SGHTA, CDR2 FQGTGA, per germline. This CDR3 comprises 15 residues. As DNA, the CDR3 is TGTGCCAGCAGCTTCGGGGGAAAAGGAAACACTGAAGCTTTCTTT. Translated: CASSFGGKGNTEAFF.

V and J are TRBV29-1 and TRBJ1-2; D gene uncertain. Germline CDR1 is SQVTM and CDR2 is ANQGSEA. This CDR3 spans 13 amino acids. Trimming stripped 7 bases from V and 4 bases from J, with 16 bases between. CDR3 nucleotides: TGCAGCGCCGGGCGGGGTGTTAGCTATGGCTACACCTTC. This encodes CSAGRGVSYGYTF.

This clone occurred once. The J gene is TRBJ2-7, the V gene TRBV6-1; D possibly corresponds to TRBD1 (6 bases). Germline V CDR1 and CDR2: MNHNS, SASEGT. Between the trimmed V and J ends, which lost 1 base and 9 bases, there was a span of 19 bases. The CDR3 has 15 amino acids. CDR3 sequence: CASSEVETGSTGQYF. Here the CDR3 DNA reads TGTGCCAGCAGTGAAGTCGAGACAGGTTCTACCGGGCAGTACTTC.

The chain is built from TRBV5-1 and TRBJ2-7; the match to TRBD1 covers 7 bases. The CDR3 is made up of 15 amino acids. Germline CDR1 and CDR2: SGHRS and YFSETQ. The ends lost 0 bases at V and 2 bases at J; junction bases unmatched: 5. The CDR3: CASSLETGLPYEQYF. In DNA form, the CDR3 reads TGCGCCAGCAGCTTGGAGACAGGGTTACCCTACGAGCAGTACTTC.

J is TRBJ1-2 and V is TRBV7-8; 7 nucleotides agree with TRBD1. The CDR3 length is 14 residues. The trim removed 1 base at V and 7 bases at J, leaving 6 bases unmatched. In germline, CDR1 is SGHVS, CDR2 FQNEAQ. The CDR3 is CASSLVEGAGGYTF. CDR3 nucleotides: TGTGCCAGCAGCTTAGTGGAGGGGGCGGGTGGCTACACCTTC. Looking up the rest from reference TRBV7-8 and TRBJ1-2 gives the full variable domain: GAGVSQSPRYKVAKRGQDVALRCDPISGHVSLFWYQQALGQGPEFLTYFQNEAQLDKSGLPSDRFFAERPEGSVSTLKIQRTQQEDSAVYLCASSLVEGAGGYTFGSGTRLTVV.

The chain carries TRBV2 and TRBJ2-3; TRBD2 matches at 7 bases. V was clipped by 6 bases and J by 1 base; unmatched bases: 7. The CDR3 has 15 residues. Germline lookup yields CDR1 SNHLY and CDR2 FYNNEI. CDR3 region: CASRRVAGGTDTQYF. The CDR3 nucleotides read TGTGCCAGCAGGAGGGTGGCGGGGGGCACAGATACGCAGTATTTT.

The rearrangement joins TRBV7-6 to TRBJ2-7, with 9 bases fitting TRBD2. This CDR3 has 15 amino acids. Germline V gene data show CDR1 as SGHVS and CDR2 as FNYEAQ. The V and J ends lost 6 bases and 6 bases, in that order; junction bases with no gene match: 12. CDR3 residues: CASSLAGGQPGEQYF. As DNA, the CDR3 is TGTGCCAGCAGTCTGGCGGGGGGGCAACCCGGCGAGCAGTACTTC.

The chain employs TRBV10-3 and TRBJ1-5; possible D gene TRBD1, 5 bases. This CDR3 comprises 13 residues. The V gene lost 8 bases and the J gene lost 3 bases, with 11 bases spanning the gap. Germline values: CDR1 ENHRY, CDR2 SYGVKD. CDR3 protein: CAISGGYNQPQHF. The CDR3 region has the DNA TGTGCCATCTCGGGGGGGTACAATCAGCCCCAGCATTTT.